One sample yielded the 23 T cell receptor beta chains listed below, sequenced in a study of Graves' ophthalmopathy and Graves' hyperthyroidism (dated by TCRdb to 2017 to 2018). Sequencer: Illumina HiSeq 2000. TCR beta CDR3 regions were amplified from RNA transcripts for repertoire sequencing. The first round was an RT-PCR using HTBI primers with the Qiagen OneStep RT-PCR kit, and this first round was followed by a second-round multiplex PCR, then size selection and purification. Using fastp at Q25 and MiXCR, TCRdb reprocessed the public reads and kept productive beta chains. Each entry merges the rows of one CDR3 protein and shows their most common DNA and genes. Here the sample has over a million distinct CDR3 sequences; roughly 35% occur a single time. 11% of the sample is taken by the ten largest. Sample: peripheral blood or thyroid tissue (not recorded which). The receptors stem from an adult man with Graves' hyperthyroidism.

This clonotype was counted ten times or more. V and J are TRBV29-1 and TRBJ2-7, with 10 bases identical to TRBD2. This CDR3 is built from 14 residues. J gave up 3 bases and V 2 bases, and 4 bases lay outside the gene matches. Germline V gene data show CDR1 as SQVTM and CDR2 as ANQGSEA. CDR3 amino acids: CSVELLAGVYEQYF. The DNA for the CDR3 is TGCAGCGTTGAACTGCTAGCGGGGGTCTACGAGCAGTACTTC.

This clonotype showed up many times. This chain uses TRBV7-9 with TRBJ1-6; a weak D match, TRBD1 (5 bases). This CDR3 comprises 16 residues. Between the trimmed V and J ends, which lost 1 base and 9 bases, there was a span of 16 bases. Looked up from germline, CDR1 is SEHNR and CDR2 is FQNEAQ (reference sequence). The CDR3 DNA sequence: TGTGCCAGCAGCTTAGTCTCTCGGGACGGACGTTCACCCCTCCACTTT. As protein: CASSLVSRDGRSPLHF.

This clonotype was detected many times. DNA for the CDR3: TGCAGTGCCCTGACTGCGAACACCGGGGAGCTGTTTTTT. It yields the protein CSALTANTGELFF. The chain is built from TRBV20-1 and TRBJ2-2; no clear D. Germline values: CDR1 DFQATT, CDR2 SNEGSKA (reference sequence). V was pared by 6 bases and J by 0 bases, with 8 bases between. The CDR3 is 13 amino acids.

This clonotype appeared many times. V usage is TRBV6-5 and J usage is TRBJ1-3; D ambiguous. In germline, CDR1 is MNHEY, CDR2 SVGAGI. V was trimmed by 6 bases and J by 0 bases, leaving 12 bases between them. This CDR3 has 15 amino acids. In DNA form, the CDR3 reads TGTGCCAGCAGGGGCACAGCGTTCTCTGGAAACACCATATATTTT. Translation: CASRGTAFSGNTIYF.

The genes are TRBV20-1 and TRBJ1-6, with no clear D. Germline CDR1 and CDR2: DFQATT and SNEGSKA (reference sequence). The CDR3 is 12 residues long. CDR3 coding DNA: TGCAGCGTAGGTGCTTCTAATTCACCCCTCCACTTT. This gives the protein CSVGASNSPLHF.

This clonotype was seen at least ten times. This chain joins TRBV7-2 and TRBJ1-1, with D possibly being TRBD1 (5 bases). Germline CDR1 reads SGHTA; CDR2 reads FQGNSA. CDR3 length: 15 amino acids. Trimming stripped 5 bases from V and 4 bases from J, with 17 bases between. The CDR3 coding sequence is TGTGCCAGCAGCACTACTATTTGGGGGTCCACTGAAGCTTTCTTT. This codes for CASSTTIWGSTEAFF.

This chain uses TRBV29-1 with TRBJ1-2; D not certain. The ends were cut back, 4 bases at V and 4 bases at J, with 13 bases in the middle. This CDR3 contains 13 residues. CDR1 and CDR2 (germline): SQVTM, ANQGSEA. CDR3 residues: CSVARRAAYGYTF. In DNA form, the CDR3 reads TGCAGCGTTGCCCGTCGGGCAGCCTATGGCTACACCTTC.

V is TRBV5-1 and J is TRBJ1-3; D gene ambiguous. From germline, CDR1 is SGHRS and CDR2 YFSETQ. The CDR3 has 15 amino acids. Trimming shortened V by 5 bases and J by 0 bases, and 12 bases separated the two germline ends. Written as DNA, the CDR3 is TGCGCCAGCAGTATTCGAGGGAGCTCTGGAAACACCATATATTTT. Its translation: CASSIRGSSGNTIYF.

This clonotype was seen at least ten times. The V call is TRBV6-5, the J call TRBJ2-7; D is unresolved. Trimming stripped 8 bases from V and 3 bases from J, with 11 bases between. The CDR3 contains 12 residues. The germline V gene has CDR1 MNHEY and CDR2 SVGAGI. The CDR3 DNA reads as TGTGCCAGCTTGACGCAGGACTACGAGCAGTACTTC. Translating it yields CASLTQDYEQYF.

This clonotype was seen ten or more times. The V and J genes are TRBV15 and TRBJ2-7; 13 bases align to TRBD2. The germline CDR1 and CDR2 sequences are LNHNV and YYDKDF (reference sequence). The V and J ends lost 3 bases and 3 bases, in that order; junction bases with no gene match: 14. The CDR3 totals 19 residues. DNA of the CDR3: TGTGCCACCAGCAGGGACGAAGACGGACTAGCGGGAGTCGACTACGAGCAGTACTTC. As protein: CATSRDEDGLAGVDYEQYF.

In its sample, this clonotype was seen many times. The chain uses TRBV5-1 and TRBJ2-5, with D possibly being TRBD2 (5 bases). Trimming took 5 bases from V and 2 from J, leaving 19 bases between them. Germline lookup yields CDR1 SGHRS and CDR2 YFSETQ. This CDR3 spans 16 amino acids. The CDR3 bases are TGCGCCAGCAGACTGGTCGGGGAGTTCCCGCAAGAGACCCAGTACTTC. Residues: CASRLVGEFPQETQYF.

This clonotype turned up a few times. Mismatch with germline at one junction end may stem from a read error. CDR3 sequence reads: CAITEDSTNTGELSW. As DNA, the CDR3 is TGTGCCATCACGGAGGACAGTACGAACACCGGGGAGCTGTCTTGG. The rearrangement uses TRBV10-3 and TRBJ2-2, with D possibly being TRBD1 (6 bases). This CDR3 spans 15 amino acids. Germline lookup yields CDR1 ENHRY and CDR2 SYGVKD.

The chain couples TRBV29-1 to TRBJ2-5; D unresolved. Trimming pared 0 bases from V and 2 bases from J, leaving 10 bases between. The CDR3 is 14 amino acids. The V gene's germline CDR1 is SQVTM and CDR2 ANQGSEA. The CDR3 loop reads CSVEDGRGQETQYF. For the CDR3, the DNA is TGCAGCGTTGAAGATGGTAGAGGTCAAGAGACCCAGTACTTC.

This chain uses TRBV4-3 with TRBJ1-4, with D perhaps matching TRBD1 (6 bases). The V and J ends lost 3 bases and 6 bases respectively, with 14 bases between them. Germline assignment: CDR1 LGHNA and CDR2 YSLEER. This CDR3 has 15 residues. The CDR3 nucleotides read TGCGCCAGCAGCCAGGATACAGGGAGATATGAAAAACTGTTTTTT. Translation: CASSQDTGRYEKLFF.

This clonotype was counted many times. The chain couples TRBV12-3 or TRBV12-4 to TRBJ2-7; D remains unclear. Trimming pared 2 bases from V and 4 bases from J, leaving 9 bases between. The CDR3 has 13 residues. For the CDR3, the DNA is TGTGCCAGCAGTTTATCTACGGTTTACGAGCAGTACTTC. Translation gives CASSLSTVYEQYF.

The CDR3 bases are TGTGCCAGCGCCGGGGGTAGCGGGGACCAAGAGACCCAGTACTTC. This gives the protein CASAGGSGDQETQYF. The J gene is TRBJ2-5, the V gene TRBV12-3 or TRBV12-4, with TRBD2 matching over 8 bases. Unmatched junction bases numbered 8, after V lost 8 bases and J lost 0 bases. CDR3 length equals 15 residues.

This clonotype was recorded many times. V gene TRBV7-6 combines with J gene TRBJ2-2; D unresolved. The CDR3 is 14 amino acids. From germline, CDR1 is SGHVS and CDR2 FNYEAQ. The germline V and J ends were trimmed by 5 bases and 3 bases, with 10 bases remaining between them. Here the CDR3 DNA reads TGTGCCAGCAGCGACGCCATGGACACCGGGGAGCTGTTTTTT. Translated, it gives CASSDAMDTGELFF.

There are many counts of this clonotype. The rearrangement links TRBV13 to TRBJ1-2; maybe TRBD1 (5 bases). Germline V CDR1 and CDR2: PRHDT, FYEKMQ (reference sequence). The CDR3 is 17 residues long. Deletions cut 4 bases from V and 0 bases from J, with 18 bases between. The CDR3 bases are TGTGCCAGCAGCTCCCTTGGCAGGGAAGTCCCTAACTATGGCTACACCTTC. Translating it yields CASSSLGREVPNYGYTF. The full variable domain, rest sourced from reference TRBV13 and TRBJ1-2, is AAGVIQSPRHLIKEKRETATLKCYPIPRHDTVYWYQQGPGQDPQFLISFYEKMQSDKGSIPDRFSAQQFSDYHSELNMSSLELGDSALYFCASSSLGREVPNYGYTFGSGTRLTVV.

Comments on this clonotype: The junction differs from germline at one of its ends, possibly a read error. This chain links TRBV12-3 or TRBV12-4 with TRBJ2-7; the match to TRBD1 covers 8 bases. The CDR3 runs 14 residues. CDR3 sequence (DNA): TGTACCAGCAGTTGGACAGGGAGCTCCTACGAGCAGTACTTC. Translation: CTSSWTGSSYEQYF.

As to this clonotype: No conserved phenylalanine or tryptophan ends this CDR3, so it is likely a read error. The DNA is omitted, as the CDR3 cannot be located on it reliably, and the CDR3 follows TCRdb's listing. The CDR3 sequence: CSVDSGRGTNYGYTA. The chain combines TRBV29-1 with TRBJ1-2. In germline, CDR1 is SQVTM, CDR2 ANQGSEA. With termini counted, the CDR3 has 15 amino acids.

Notes on this clonotype: Since the CDR3 does not end with the conserved phenylalanine or tryptophan, this likely comes from a read error. The CDR3 sequence: CTGTGLGETQYL. The CDR3 nucleotides read TGCACCGGGACAGGGCTTGGGGAGACCCAGTACCTC. The chain links TRBV29-1 to TRBJ2-5, with TRBD1 identical over 9 bases. This CDR3 is built from 12 residues. Germline loops: CDR1 SQVTM, CDR2 ANQGSEA.

V usage is TRBV11-2 and J usage is TRBJ1-4; the match to TRBD1 covers 9 bases. The V gene end was trimmed by 5 bases and the J gene end by 8 bases; junction bases not matched to a gene: 6. This CDR3 is 14 amino acids long. Germline CDR1 SGHAT, CDR2 FQNNGV. The CDR3 DNA reads TGTGCCAGCAGCCCTAAACAGGGGGCGGAAAAACTGTTTTTT. As protein: CASSPKQGAEKLFF.

This clonotype was picked up many times. V is TRBV7-8 and J is TRBJ2-7; 10 bases align to TRBD1. The CDR3 is made up of 16 amino acids. Germline V gives CDR1 SGHVS, CDR2 FQNEAQ. Trimming removed 6 bases from V and 0 bases from J; junction bases left unmatched: 8. DNA of the CDR3: TGTGCCAGCAGAAACTTCCGGGACAGGGGCTCCTACGAGCAGTACTTC. Its translation is CASRNFRDRGSYEQYF.